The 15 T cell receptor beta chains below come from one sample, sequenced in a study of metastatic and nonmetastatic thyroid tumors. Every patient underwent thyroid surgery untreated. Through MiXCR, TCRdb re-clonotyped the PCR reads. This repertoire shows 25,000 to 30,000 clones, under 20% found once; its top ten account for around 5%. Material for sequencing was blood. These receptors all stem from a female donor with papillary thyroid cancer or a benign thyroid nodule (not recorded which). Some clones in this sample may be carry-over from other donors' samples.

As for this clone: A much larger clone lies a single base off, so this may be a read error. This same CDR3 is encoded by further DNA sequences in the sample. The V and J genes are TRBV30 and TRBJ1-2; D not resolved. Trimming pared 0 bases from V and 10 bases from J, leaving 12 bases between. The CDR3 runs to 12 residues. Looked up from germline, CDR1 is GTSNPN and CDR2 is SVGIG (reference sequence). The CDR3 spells CAWSVGQLFYTF. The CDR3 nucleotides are TGTGCCTGGAGTGTTGGCCAGCTCTTCTACACCTTC.

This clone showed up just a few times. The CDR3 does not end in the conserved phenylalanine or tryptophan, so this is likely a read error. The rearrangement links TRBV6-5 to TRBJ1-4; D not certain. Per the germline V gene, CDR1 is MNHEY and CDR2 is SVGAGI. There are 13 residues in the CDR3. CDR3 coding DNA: TGTGCCAGCAGTTACATGGGTAGTGAAGAACTGTTTTTG. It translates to CASSYMGSEELFL.

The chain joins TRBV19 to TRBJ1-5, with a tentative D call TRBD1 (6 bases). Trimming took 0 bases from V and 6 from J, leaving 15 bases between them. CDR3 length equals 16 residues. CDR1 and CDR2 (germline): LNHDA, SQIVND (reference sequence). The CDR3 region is CASSIERSRGSQPQHF. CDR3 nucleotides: TGTGCCAGTAGTATAGAGAGGTCCAGGGGTAGTCAGCCCCAGCATTTT.

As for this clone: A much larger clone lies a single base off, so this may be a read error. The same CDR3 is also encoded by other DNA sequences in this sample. The CDR3 here is CASSEDKNTEAFF. Here the CDR3 DNA reads TGCGCCAGCAGTGAAGACAAGAACACTGAAGCTTTTTTT. The rearrangement joins TRBV10-2 to TRBJ1-1; D is unresolved. Germline-derived CDR1 and CDR2 are WSHSY and SAAADI. The CDR3 length is 13 residues.

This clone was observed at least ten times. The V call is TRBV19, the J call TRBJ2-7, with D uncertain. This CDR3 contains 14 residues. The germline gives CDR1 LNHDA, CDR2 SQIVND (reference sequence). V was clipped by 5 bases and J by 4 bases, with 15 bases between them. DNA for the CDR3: TGTGCCAGTAGTCCACTCCAAAATCGATACGAGCAGTACTTC. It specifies CASSPLQNRYEQYF.

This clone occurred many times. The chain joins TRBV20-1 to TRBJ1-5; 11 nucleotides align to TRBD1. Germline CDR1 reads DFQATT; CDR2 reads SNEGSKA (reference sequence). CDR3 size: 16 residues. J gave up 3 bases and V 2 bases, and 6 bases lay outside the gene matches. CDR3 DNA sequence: TGCAGTGCTAGAACCGGGACAGGGGGAGACAATCAGCCCCAGCATTTT. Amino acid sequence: CSARTGTGGDNQPQHF.

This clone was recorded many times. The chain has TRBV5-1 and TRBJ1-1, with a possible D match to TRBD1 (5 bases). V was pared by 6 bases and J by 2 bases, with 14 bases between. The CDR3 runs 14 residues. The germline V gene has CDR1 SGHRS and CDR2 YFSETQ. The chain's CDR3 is CASTSGDPNTEAFF. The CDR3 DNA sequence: TGCGCCAGCACCTCGGGGGACCCCAACACTGAAGCTTTCTTT.

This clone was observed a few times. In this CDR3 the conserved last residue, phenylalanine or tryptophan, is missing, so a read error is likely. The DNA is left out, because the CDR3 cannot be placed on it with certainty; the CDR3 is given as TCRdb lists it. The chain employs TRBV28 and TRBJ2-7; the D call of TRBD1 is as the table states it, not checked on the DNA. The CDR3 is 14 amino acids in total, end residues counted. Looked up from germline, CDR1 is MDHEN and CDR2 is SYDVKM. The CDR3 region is CASKQGIPTYERYS.

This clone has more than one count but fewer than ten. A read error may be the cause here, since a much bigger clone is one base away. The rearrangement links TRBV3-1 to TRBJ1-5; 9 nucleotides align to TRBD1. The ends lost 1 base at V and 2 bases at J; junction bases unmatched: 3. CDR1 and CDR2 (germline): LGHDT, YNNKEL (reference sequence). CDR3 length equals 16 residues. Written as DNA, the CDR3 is TGTGCCAGCAGCCAAGGGACAGGGGCTGGCAATCAGCCCCAGCATTTT. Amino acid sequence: CASSQGTGAGNQPQHF.

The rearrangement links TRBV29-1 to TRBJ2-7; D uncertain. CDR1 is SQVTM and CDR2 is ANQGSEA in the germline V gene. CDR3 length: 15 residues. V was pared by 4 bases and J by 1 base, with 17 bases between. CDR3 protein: CSVVWVRRTSYEQYF. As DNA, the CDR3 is TGCAGCGTTGTATGGGTCAGGCGAACTTCCTACGAGCAGTACTTC.

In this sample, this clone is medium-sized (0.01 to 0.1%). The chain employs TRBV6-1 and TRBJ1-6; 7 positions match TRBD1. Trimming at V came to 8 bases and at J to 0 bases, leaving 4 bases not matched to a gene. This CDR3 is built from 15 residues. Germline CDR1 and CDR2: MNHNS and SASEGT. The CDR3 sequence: CASLDRSSYNSPLHF. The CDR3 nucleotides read TGTGCCAGCCTGGACAGGAGCTCCTATAATTCACCCCTCCACTTT.

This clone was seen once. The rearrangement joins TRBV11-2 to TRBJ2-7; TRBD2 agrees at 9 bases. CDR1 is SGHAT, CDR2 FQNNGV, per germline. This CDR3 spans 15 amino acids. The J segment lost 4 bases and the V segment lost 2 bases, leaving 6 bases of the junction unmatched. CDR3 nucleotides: TGTGCCAGCAGCTTAATCGCGGGAGGGCAATACGAGCAGTACTTC. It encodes CASSLIAGGQYEQYF.

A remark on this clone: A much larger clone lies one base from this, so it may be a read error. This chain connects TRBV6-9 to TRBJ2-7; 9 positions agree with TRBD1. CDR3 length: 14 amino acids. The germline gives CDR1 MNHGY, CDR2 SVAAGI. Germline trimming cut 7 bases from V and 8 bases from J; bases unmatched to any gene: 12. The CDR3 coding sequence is TGTGCCAGCAATTCTTACAGGGGGCAGGACCAGCAGTACTTC. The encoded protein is CASNSYRGQDQQYF.

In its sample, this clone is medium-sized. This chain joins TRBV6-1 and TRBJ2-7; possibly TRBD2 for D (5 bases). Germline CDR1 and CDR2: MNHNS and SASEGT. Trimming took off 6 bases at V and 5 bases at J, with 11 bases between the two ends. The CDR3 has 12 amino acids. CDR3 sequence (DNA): TGTGCCAGCAGGCCCCGGGGAGACGAGCAGTACTTC. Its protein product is CASRPRGDEQYF.

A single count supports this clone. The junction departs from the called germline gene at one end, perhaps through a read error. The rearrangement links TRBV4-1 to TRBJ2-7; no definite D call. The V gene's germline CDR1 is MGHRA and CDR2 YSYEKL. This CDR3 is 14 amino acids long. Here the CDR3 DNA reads TGTGCCAGCAGCCCTGATTACAAATCGAGGGAGCAGTACTTC. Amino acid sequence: CASSPDYKSREQYF.